The 17 T cell receptor beta chains given below trace back to one sample, sequenced in a study of blood T cell repertoires in COVID-19. TCRdb's table, derived via immunoSEQ multiplex PCR, lists solely in-frame clones and lacks some. The sample has 250,000 to 300,000 clones, roughly 91% seen once. The specimen sequenced was peripheral blood. These receptors came from a woman between 25 and 40 years old with COVID-19, enrolled during active disease.

This clone was counted between two and nine times. The CDR3 sequence is CASSPHPRNTEAFF. In nucleotides, the CDR3 is TGTGCCAGCTCACCACACCCGCGGAACACTGAAGCTTTCTTT. V gene TRBV18 combines with J gene TRBJ1-1; no clear D. Between the trimmed V and J ends, which lost 1 base and 1 base, there was a span of 7 bases. The CDR3 has 14 residues. The germline V gene has CDR1 KGHSH and CDR2 LQKENI.

This sequence joins TRBV10-2 and TRBJ1-1, with D possibly being TRBD1 (6 bases). The germline V gene encodes CDR1 WSHSY and CDR2 SAAADI. The CDR3 loop spans 14 amino acids. The germline V and J ends were trimmed by 8 bases and 1 base, with 14 bases remaining between them. CDR3 bases: TGCGCCAGCGGGAAGACAGGACAGAACACTGAAGCTTTCTTT. This translates into CASGKTGQNTEAFF.

Concerning this clone itself: This sample includes further DNA sequences coding for the same CDR3. This chain connects TRBV5-5 to TRBJ2-1; TRBD1 agrees at 8 bases. Germline assignment: CDR1 SGHKS and CDR2 YYEKEE (reference sequence). CDR3 size: 15 residues. V was clipped by 4 bases and J by 0 bases; unmatched bases: 3. CDR3 region: CASSPGTGSYNEQFF. CDR3 DNA: TGTGCCAGCAGCCCGGGGACAGGCTCCTACAATGAGCAGTTCTTC.

V is TRBV5-4 and J is TRBJ1-1, with 9 nucleotides matching TRBD1. Germline CDR1 reads SGHNT; CDR2 reads YYREEE (reference sequence). This CDR3 contains 17 residues. With 4 bases clipped from V and 1 base from J, the junction kept 11 bases outside the gene matches. The CDR3 sequence is CASSRTGGADRNTEAFF. In DNA, the CDR3 is TGTGCCAGCAGCCGAACAGGGGGCGCAGACAGGAACACTGAAGCTTTCTTT.

The chain carries TRBV7-6 and TRBJ2-5, with 9 nucleotides matching TRBD2. The length of the CDR3 is 18 residues. Germline lookup yields CDR1 SGHVS and CDR2 FNYEAQ. V was pared by 1 base and J by 4 bases, with 13 bases of the junction left unmatched. In DNA, the CDR3 is TGTGCCAGCAGCTTAGGCGGCGGCGGGGGGGCGAGAGGAGAGACCCAGTACTTC. It specifies CASSLGGGGGARGETQYF.

The chain joins TRBV12-3 or TRBV12-4 to TRBJ2-4; 8 bases are shared with TRBD1. This CDR3 has 13 amino acids. Trimming cost V 7 bases and J 7 bases; bases outside gene matches: 6. The CDR3 loop reads CASTRQGLNIQYF. In nucleotides, the CDR3 is TGTGCCAGCACCAGACAGGGGTTGAACATTCAGTACTTC.

The V and J genes are TRBV6-5 and TRBJ2-7; D might be TRBD2 (6 bases). The length of the CDR3 is 13 residues. Germline V gene sequence: CDR1 MNHEY, CDR2 SVGAGI. Trimming cost V 5 bases and J 5 bases, with 13 bases left between them. CDR3 nucleotides: TGTGCCAGCAGTCCCTACCCGGGGGACGAGCAGTACTTC. It is translated as CASSPYPGDEQYF.

CDR3 nucleotides: TGTGCCAGCAGTTCGGGGTTCCCGAACACTGAAGCTTTCTTT. This translates into CASSSGFPNTEAFF. This chain joins TRBV6-5 and TRBJ1-1; no reliable D call. Trimming pared 4 bases from V and 1 base from J, leaving 10 bases between. The germline CDR1 and CDR2 sequences are MNHEY and SVGAGI. CDR3 length: 14 residues.

The J gene is TRBJ1-2, the V gene TRBV19, with no clear D. Germline V CDR1 and CDR2: LNHDA, SQIVND (reference sequence). Deletions cut 7 bases from V and 4 bases from J, with 16 bases between. The CDR3 consists of 14 residues. CDR3 nucleotides: TGTGCCAGTAAATCCCGTGGGAGCTTCTATGGCTACACCTTC. Translation gives CASKSRGSFYGYTF.

The rearrangement links TRBV4-1 to TRBJ2-5, with 9 nucleotides matching TRBD2. The J segment lost 2 bases and the V segment lost 1 base, leaving 5 bases of the junction unmatched. The CDR3 sequence is 16 residues long. Germline V gene sequence: CDR1 MGHRA, CDR2 YSYEKL. The chain's CDR3 is CASSQGRGGSQETQYF. The CDR3 DNA sequence: TGCGCCAGCAGCCAAGGGCGGGGGGGGTCGCAAGAGACCCAGTACTTC.

The chain has TRBV12-5 and TRBJ1-1; 8 bases are shared with TRBD1. The CDR3 consists of 13 residues. Unmatched junction bases numbered 11, after V lost 6 bases and J lost 11 bases. The germline V gene has CDR1 LGHNT and CDR2 FRNRAP. The CDR3: CASGPGTGVGAFF. Here the CDR3 DNA reads TGTGCTAGTGGCCCCGGGACAGGCGTGGGGGCTTTCTTT.

This rearrangement joins TRBV2 to TRBJ1-1; 10 bases agree with TRBD1. J gave up 12 bases and V 6 bases, and 7 bases lay outside the gene matches. The germline V gene has CDR1 SNHLY and CDR2 FYNNEI. The CDR3 runs 12 residues. The CDR3 bases are TGTGCCAGCAGGGGACAGGGGTTCGGAACTTTCTTT. Translation gives CASRGQGFGTFF.

The V gene is TRBV6-1, the J gene TRBJ2-7; 7 bases match TRBD1. Germline trimming cut 2 bases from V and 2 bases from J; bases unmatched to any gene: 6. The germline gives CDR1 MNHNS, CDR2 SASEGT. CDR3 length equals 15 residues. DNA for the CDR3: TGTGCCAGCAGTGAACTAGGGACAGCTCCCTACGAGCAGTACTTC. Translating it yields CASSELGTAPYEQYF.

This clone was seen once. This chain links TRBV5-4 with TRBJ2-4; 7 positions match TRBD1. The J segment lost 8 bases and the V segment lost 4 bases, leaving 15 bases of the junction unmatched. The germline CDR1 and CDR2 sequences are SGHNT and YYREEE (reference sequence). The CDR3 is 16 residues long. This chain's CDR3 is CASSGSRQGRRDIQYF. Here the CDR3 DNA reads TGTGCCAGCAGCGGGTCAAGACAGGGCCGAAGGGACATTCAGTACTTC.

CDR3 in amino acids: CASSMPGGPANYGYTF. In DNA, the CDR3 is TGTGCCAGTAGTATGCCTGGGGGCCCAGCTAACTATGGCTACACCTTC. This chain joins TRBV19 and TRBJ1-2, with D maybe TRBD1 (6 bases). CDR1 is LNHDA and CDR2 is SQIVND in the germline V gene (reference sequence). V was cut by 3 bases and J by 0 bases, with 14 bases left in between. The CDR3 is 16 residues long.

The J gene is TRBJ1-5, the V gene TRBV5-1, with TRBD1 matching 7 bases. CDR1 SGHRS and CDR2 YFSETQ come from the germline V gene. The CDR3 spans 15 residues. Trimming took 4 bases from V and 6 from J; bases not matched to a gene: 10. The CDR3 DNA is TGCGCCAGCAGCCCGCTTGGGGACAGAAGTCAGCCCCAGCATTTT. Protein product: CASSPLGDRSQPQHF.

This rearrangement joins TRBV5-1 to TRBJ1-6, with unresolved D. CDR3 length: 13 amino acids. The germline gives CDR1 SGHRS, CDR2 YFSETQ. V gave up 4 bases and J gave up 11 bases, with 13 bases separating them. The CDR3 DNA reads TGCGCCAGCAGCCTAGAGGGTCCCACACCCCTCCACTTT. Its translation is CASSLEGPTPLHF.